Below, 21 T cell receptor beta chains from the same sample are listed, as sequenced in a study of control samples from healthy donors and cancer patients. Some clones are missing from TCRdb's copy, which holds only in-frame ones; the method was immunoSEQ multiplex PCR. The repertoire holds roughly 90,000 clones, with about 89% as singletons. Source material: PBMCs. The receptors derive from a woman between 50 and 59 years old with colorectal cancer.

The chain links TRBV10-2 to TRBJ2-1; tentative D call: TRBD2 (6 bases). Germline values: CDR1 WSHSY, CDR2 SAAADI. The CDR3 has 13 amino acids. Trimming left V 8 bases short and J 6 bases short, with 14 bases between. This CDR3 reads CASLPGLRNEQFF. The CDR3 DNA is TGCGCCAGCCTACCGGGACTTCGCAATGAGCAGTTCTTC.

The genes are TRBV30 and TRBJ1-5; 10 bases map to TRBD1. The CDR3 consists of 16 residues. Germline loops: CDR1 GTSNPN, CDR2 SVGIG (reference sequence). The J segment lost 6 bases and the V segment lost 1 base, leaving 9 bases of the junction unmatched. CDR3 loop: CAWSASMTGGGQPQHF. CDR3 nucleotide sequence: TGTGCCTGGAGTGCGAGCATGACAGGGGGCGGTCAGCCCCAGCATTTT.

The V call is TRBV6-2 or TRBV6-3, the J call TRBJ2-5, with D hard to call. There are 13 residues in the CDR3. V was shortened by 3 bases and J by 5 bases, with 10 bases between the two germline ends. Germline values: CDR1 MNHEY, CDR2 SVGEGT. CDR3 loop: CASSYMIWETQYF. CDR3 nucleotides: TGTGCCAGCAGTTATATGATTTGGGAGACCCAGTACTTC.

CDR3: CASSPGSGTEAFF. The CDR3 region has the DNA TGTGCCAGCTCACCAGGGTCGGGTACTGAAGCTTTCTTT. The chain employs TRBV18 and TRBJ1-1; D gene uncertain. In germline, CDR1 is KGHSH, CDR2 LQKENI. The CDR3 contains 13 residues. Trimming removed 2 bases from V and 5 bases from J, with 9 bases in between.

This chain connects TRBV6-2 or TRBV6-3 to TRBJ2-6; D unclear. CDR3 length: 14 amino acids. In germline, CDR1 is MNHEY, CDR2 SVGEGT. Trimming stripped 6 bases from V and 4 bases from J, with 10 bases between. The CDR3: CASSEETGANVLTF. CDR3 coding DNA: TGTGCCAGCAGCGAGGAAACCGGGGCCAACGTCCTGACTTTC.

The rearrangement links TRBV6-2 or TRBV6-3 to TRBJ1-1; D uncertain. Germline CDR1 MNHEY, CDR2 SVGEGT. The CDR3 loop spans 14 amino acids. Trimming removed 0 bases from V and 5 bases from J, with 10 bases in between. CDR3 residues: CASSYSPGGTEAFF. The DNA for the CDR3 is TGTGCCAGCAGTTACTCTCCGGGAGGGACTGAAGCTTTCTTT.

The chain couples TRBV14 to TRBJ2-2; the D is unclear. Germline V gene sequence: CDR1 SGHDN, CDR2 FVKESK. The CDR3 runs to 13 residues. V was cut by 4 bases and J by 4 bases, with 7 bases left in between. The CDR3 DNA follows: TGTGCCAGCAGCCCTCGACTCACCGGGGAGCTGTTTTTT. Its protein is CASSPRLTGELFF.

This chain joins TRBV9 and TRBJ1-6; D is possibly TRBD1 (5 bases). Germline values: CDR1 SGDLS, CDR2 YYNGEE. V was pared by 0 bases and J by 9 bases, with 16 bases between. The CDR3 runs to 16 residues. CDR3 protein: CASSVGGNQGSSPLHF. The CDR3 DNA is TGTGCCAGCAGCGTAGGAGGCAATCAGGGTAGTTCACCCCTCCACTTT.

This chain links TRBV28 with TRBJ1-5; 8 nucleotides line up with TRBD1. V trimming: 7 bases; J trimming: 4 bases; junction bases outside the gene matches: 6. The length of the CDR3 is 14 residues. Germline V CDR1 and CDR2: MDHEN, SYDVKM. In nucleotides, the CDR3 is TGTGCCAGCATACCGGACAGGGCTAATCAGCCCCAGCATTTT. This translates into CASIPDRANQPQHF.

The J gene is TRBJ1-1, the V gene TRBV2; D is undetermined. This CDR3 has 15 amino acids. Germline V CDR1 and CDR2: SNHLY, FYNNEI. V dropped 6 bases and J dropped 1 base, with 15 bases sitting between them. CDR3 amino acids: CASSAVGLGNTEAFF. CDR3 coding DNA: TGTGCCAGCAGCGCCGTCGGACTGGGGAACACTGAAGCTTTCTTT.

This clone was seen a handful of times. DNA for the CDR3: TGTGCCAGCAGTGAACGGGGTAGCAATCAGCCCCAGCATTTT. This encodes CASSERGSNQPQHF. The V gene is TRBV6-1, the J gene TRBJ1-5; D unclear. Trimming cost V 2 bases and J 0 bases, with 5 bases left between them. Germline assignment: CDR1 MNHNS and CDR2 SASEGT. This CDR3 comprises 14 residues.

This clone was observed a few times. The chain joins TRBV3-1 (or the pseudogene TRBV3-2) to TRBJ2-2; perhaps D is TRBD1 or TRBD2 (6 bases each). The CDR3 has 16 residues. Trimming cost V 1 base and J 3 bases, with 12 bases left between them. The V gene's germline CDR1 is LGHDT and CDR2 YNNKEL (reference sequence). In DNA form, the CDR3 reads TGTGCCAGCAGCCAAGGGGACGGGGGCCACACCGGGGAGCTGTTTTTT. Translating gives CASSQGDGGHTGELFF.

The gene calls are TRBV10-3 and TRBJ2-3, with D possibly TRBD1 on 6 matching bases. This CDR3 spans 13 amino acids. Deletions cut 5 bases from V and 2 bases from J, with 8 bases between. Germline V gene lookup returns CDR1 ENHRY and CDR2 SYGVKD. The CDR3 nucleotides read TGTGCCATCAGTCGACAGGACACAGATACGCAGTATTTT. Translation gives CAISRQDTDTQYF.

The chain carries TRBV7-7 and TRBJ2-1; the match to TRBD2 covers 7 bases. After removal of 5 bases from V and 3 bases from J, the junction contained 7 bases not matched to a gene. Per germline, CDR1 SSHAT and CDR2 FNYEAQ (reference sequence). This CDR3 contains 15 residues. CDR3 in DNA: TGTGCCAGCAGCCCCGGGGCTAGCGGCTACAATGAGCAGTTCTTC. Translated, it gives CASSPGASGYNEQFF.

The rearrangement joins TRBV3-1 (or the pseudogene TRBV3-2) to TRBJ1-2, with a weak D call TRBD1 (6 bases). Germline V gene data show CDR1 as LGHDT and CDR2 as YNNKEL (reference sequence). This CDR3 is 14 amino acids long. V shed 1 base and J shed 7 bases, with 13 bases lying between them. CDR3 DNA sequence: TGTGCCAGCAGCCAAGGAGGCAGGGGAGGTGGCTACACCTTC. This gives the protein CASSQGGRGGGYTF.

This rearrangement joins TRBV7-2 to TRBJ2-1; 15 bases match TRBD2. After removal of 5 bases from V and 8 bases from J, the junction contained 4 bases not matched to a gene. Germline CDR1 SGHTA, CDR2 FQGNSA. The CDR3 covers 15 residues. The DNA of the CDR3 is TGTGCCAGCAGCAGGACTAGCGGGGGGGCCTATGAGCAGTTCTTC. This translates into CASSRTSGGAYEQFF.

The chain is built from TRBV27 and TRBJ2-1; no clear D. The V end lost 7 bases, the J end lost 5 bases, and 6 bases lay between the germline ends. This CDR3 spans 11 amino acids. Germline V gene lookup returns CDR1 MNHEY and CDR2 SMNVEV (reference sequence). The CDR3 reads CASTKNNEQFF. The CDR3 nucleotides read TGTGCCAGCACGAAAAACAATGAGCAGTTCTTC.

The genes are TRBV28 and TRBJ2-2; D gene unclear. CDR3 length: 14 residues. The germline V gene has CDR1 MDHEN and CDR2 SYDVKM. Trimming cost V 4 bases and J 7 bases, with 13 bases left between them. CDR3 loop: CASSSPASGGELFF. In DNA, the CDR3 is TGTGCCAGCAGTTCTCCGGCAAGTGGCGGGGAGCTGTTTTTT.

The chain recombines TRBV14 with TRBJ1-6; the D is unclear. V was trimmed by 0 bases and J by 9 bases, leaving 12 bases between them. CDR1 and CDR2 from the germline V gene are SGHDN and FVKESK. This CDR3 is 15 amino acids long. The CDR3: CASSQDEVLGSPLHF. The CDR3 coding sequence is TGTGCCAGCAGCCAAGATGAGGTTTTGGGTTCACCCCTCCACTTT. Full variable domain (outside the CDR3, taken from reference TRBV14 and TRBJ1-6): EAGVTQFPSHSVIEKGQTVTLRCDPISGHDNLYWYRRVMGKEIKFLLHFVKESKQDESGMPNNRFLAERTGGTYSTLKVQPAELEDSGVYFCASSQDEVLGSPLHFGNGTRLTVT.

As for this clone: Other DNA sequences in this sample translate to the same CDR3. CDR3 in DNA: TGCGCCAGCAGCTTACTGACAGGGAACACCGGGGAGCTGTTTTTT. Protein product: CASSLLTGNTGELFF. This chain links TRBV5-1 with TRBJ2-2; possibly TRBD1 for D (6 bases). The germline V gene encodes CDR1 SGHRS and CDR2 YFSETQ. This CDR3 is built from 15 residues. Trimming stripped 2 bases from V and 1 base from J, with 9 bases between.

The gene calls are TRBV4-3 and TRBJ2-2, with D uncertain. Germline lookup yields CDR1 LGHNA and CDR2 YSLEER. Trimming shortened V by 4 bases and J by 1 base, and 10 bases separated the two germline ends. The CDR3 runs 15 residues. As DNA, the CDR3 is TGCGCCAGCAGCCGAAACCGGATGAACACCGGGGAGCTGTTTTTT. The encoded protein is CASSRNRMNTGELFF.